This T cell receptor (beta chain) is drawn from a study of blood T cell repertoires in COVID-19. The data were produced by immunoSEQ multiplex PCR, yet TCRdb's version contains in-frame clones alone and is incomplete. There are roughly 410,000 clones in the sample; 70% to 90% occur only once, and around 1.5% lies in the top ten. V was shortened by 4 bases and J by 1 base, with 7 bases between the two germline ends. The CDR3 covers 13 residues. The germline CDR1 and CDR2 sequences are MNHEY and SVGEGT. This clone was observed a handful of times. The J gene is TRBJ1-1, the V gene TRBV6-2 or TRBV6-3; no reliable D call. Sequencing used peripheral blood. The origin of this receptor is a woman in her thirties or forties with COVID-19, enrolled during active disease. CDR3 coding DNA: TGTGCCAGCAGTTGGGAGGAGAACACTGAAGCTTTCTTT. As protein: CASSWEENTEAFF.